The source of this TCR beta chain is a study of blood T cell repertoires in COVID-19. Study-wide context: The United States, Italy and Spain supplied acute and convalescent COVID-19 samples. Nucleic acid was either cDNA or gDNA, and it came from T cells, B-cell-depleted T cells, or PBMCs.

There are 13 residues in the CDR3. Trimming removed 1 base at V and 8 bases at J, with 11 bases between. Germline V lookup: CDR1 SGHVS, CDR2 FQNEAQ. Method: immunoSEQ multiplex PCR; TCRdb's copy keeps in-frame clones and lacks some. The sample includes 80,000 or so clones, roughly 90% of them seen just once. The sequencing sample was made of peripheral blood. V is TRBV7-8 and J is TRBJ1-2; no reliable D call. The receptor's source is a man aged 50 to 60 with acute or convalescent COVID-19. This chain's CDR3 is CASSLDEGRGYTF. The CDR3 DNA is TGTGCCAGCAGCTTAGACGAGGGAAGGGGCTACACCTTC.